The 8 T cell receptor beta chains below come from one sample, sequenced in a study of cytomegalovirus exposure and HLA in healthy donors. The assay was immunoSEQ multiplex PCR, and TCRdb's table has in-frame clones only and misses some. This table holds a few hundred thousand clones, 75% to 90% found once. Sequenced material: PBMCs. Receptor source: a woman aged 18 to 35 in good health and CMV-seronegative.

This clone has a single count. This chain's CDR3 is CASSERGRRDNQPQHF. The CDR3 nucleotides read TGTGCCAGCTCAGAGAGGGGGCGGAGAGACAATCAGCCCCAGCATTTT. V and J are TRBV18 and TRBJ1-5, with 7 bases fitting TRBD1. Germline CDR1 is KGHSH and CDR2 is LQKENI. The CDR3 is made up of 16 amino acids. After removal of 5 bases from V and 3 bases from J, the junction contained 10 bases not matched to a gene.

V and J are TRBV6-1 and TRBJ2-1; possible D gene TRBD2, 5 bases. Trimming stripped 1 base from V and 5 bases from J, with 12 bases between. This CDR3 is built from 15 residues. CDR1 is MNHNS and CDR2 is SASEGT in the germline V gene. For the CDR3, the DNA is TGTGCCAGCAGTGAAGTTATCGCGGGCAACAATGAGCAGTTCTTC. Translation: CASSEVIAGNNEQFF.

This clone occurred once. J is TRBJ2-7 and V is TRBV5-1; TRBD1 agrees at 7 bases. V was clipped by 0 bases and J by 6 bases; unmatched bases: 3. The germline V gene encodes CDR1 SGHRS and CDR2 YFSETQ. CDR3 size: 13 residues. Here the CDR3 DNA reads TGCGCCAGCAGCTTGGGGGACAGCCGCGAGCAGTACTTC. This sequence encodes CASSLGDSREQYF. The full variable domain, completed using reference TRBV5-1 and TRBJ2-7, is KAGVTQTPRYLIKTRGQQVTLSCSPISGHRSVSWYQQTPGQGLQFLFEYFSETQRNKGNFPGRFSGRQFSNSRSEMNVSTLELGDSALYLCASSLGDSREQYFGPGTRLTVT.

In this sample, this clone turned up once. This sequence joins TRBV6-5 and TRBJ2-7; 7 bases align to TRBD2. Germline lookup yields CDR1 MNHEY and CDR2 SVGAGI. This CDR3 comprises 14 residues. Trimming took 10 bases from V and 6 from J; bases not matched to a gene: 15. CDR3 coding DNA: TGTGCCACCTCCACCGGGGCGGGAGTATCCGAGCAGTACTTC. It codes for CATSTGAGVSEQYF.

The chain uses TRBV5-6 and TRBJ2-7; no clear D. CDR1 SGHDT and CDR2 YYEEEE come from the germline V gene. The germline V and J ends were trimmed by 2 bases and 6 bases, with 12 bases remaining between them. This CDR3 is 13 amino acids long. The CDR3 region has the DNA TGTGCCAGCAGCTTCCGACAAGGCTCCGAGCAGTACTTC. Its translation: CASSFRQGSEQYF.

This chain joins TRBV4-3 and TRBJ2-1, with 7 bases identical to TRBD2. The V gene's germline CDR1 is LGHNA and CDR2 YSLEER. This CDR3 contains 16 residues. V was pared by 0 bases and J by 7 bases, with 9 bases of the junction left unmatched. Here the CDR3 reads CASSQDRASGLNEQFF. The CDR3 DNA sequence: TGCGCCAGCAGCCAAGATCGGGCTAGCGGCCTAAATGAGCAGTTCTTC.

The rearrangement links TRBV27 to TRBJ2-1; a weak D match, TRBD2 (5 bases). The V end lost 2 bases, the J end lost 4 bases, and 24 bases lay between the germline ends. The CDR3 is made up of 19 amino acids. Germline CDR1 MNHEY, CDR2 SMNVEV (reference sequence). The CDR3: CASSLNTPRFGGTYNEQFF. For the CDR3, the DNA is TGTGCCAGCAGTTTAAACACACCTCGGTTTGGAGGAACATACAATGAGCAGTTCTTC.

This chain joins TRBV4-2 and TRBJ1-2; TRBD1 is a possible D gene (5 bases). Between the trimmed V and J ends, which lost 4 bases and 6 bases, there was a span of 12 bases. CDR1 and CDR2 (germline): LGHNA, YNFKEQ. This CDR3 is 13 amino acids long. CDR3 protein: CASSLPTGDGYTF. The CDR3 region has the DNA TGTGCCAGCAGCCTACCTACGGGGGATGGCTACACCTTC.